This TCR beta chain originates from a study of cytomegalovirus exposure and HLA in healthy donors. Study-wide context: Early released data comprised 80 million to 90 million unique TCRs from HLA-typed donors. Study-wide results and caveats: A link between a missense DCLRE1C variant and TCR beta V- and J-gene trimming emerged from a later analysis. In vitro testing confirmed a few CMV-associated chains as specific for CMV antigens. Highly shared variants forming one cluster were likely a sequencing artifact.

About this clone: As yet, its antigen is unknown.

CDR3 length: 12 residues. The V gene lost 5 bases and the J gene lost 3 bases, with 7 bases spanning the gap. Germline assignment: CDR1 MDHEN and CDR2 SYDVKM. PCR primers comprised 60 Vbeta and 13 Jbeta primers. Clones were sequenced by immunoSEQ multiplex PCR, and TCRdb holds only the in-frame ones, with some missing. The sample lists 140,000 to 150,000 clones, around 80% seen once, with over 2% in the top ten. The chain links TRBV28 to TRBJ1-1; the D gene is possibly TRBD1 (5 bases). Sequencing was done on a sample of PBMCs. The source is a boy younger than 10 in good health and CMV-seronegative. This chain's CDR3 is CASSRGYTEAFF. The CDR3 nucleotides are TGTGCCAGCAGTCGGGGGTACACTGAAGCTTTCTTT.